The source of this T cell receptor (beta chain) is a study of T-cell memory formation after mild COVID-19. Study-wide background: The TCR clusters were mostly specific to one donor.

TCR alpha and TCR beta cDNA libraries carrying sample barcodes and UMIs came from 5'RACE with constant-segment primers. Each CDR3 protein gets one entry after TCRdb re-called the 5' RACE reads with MiXCR. This table holds over 150,000 distinct CDR3 sequences, around 21% found once. Note on this clonotype: Its antigen is not identified.

Whole-study findings and limits: Most CD4+ clones that shrank were in CM and EM, while CD8+ ones turned up in EMRA. A second wave of clones peaked on day 37, and their SARS-CoV-2 specificity went unconfirmed.

This clonotype was sampled from an adult woman who had mild COVID-19 (a few samples of this study predate the infection). Cell type and time point are not known. The material sequenced was PBMCs or a T cell subset sorted from them (not recorded which).

The CDR3 DNA reads TGTGCCAGCAGTCTAGCGGGGGGCAGGGACAATGAGCAGTTCTTC. It translates to CASSLAGGRDNEQFF. This chain connects TRBV6-5 to TRBJ2-1; 11 bases fit TRBD2. CDR1 MNHEY and CDR2 SVGAGI come from the germline V gene. This CDR3 has 15 residues. V dropped 5 bases and J dropped 5; count of bases not matched to a gene: 5.